This T cell receptor beta chain was sequenced during a study of PD-L1 blockade in urothelial cancer. On the study more broadly: Males with urothelial cancer arising in the bladder constituted about nine tenths of the roughly 30 patients. It was at 3 weeks (second dose) and 6 weeks after treatment start that blood was analyzed.

CDR1 is LGHNA, CDR2 YSLEER, per germline. The CDR3 length is 20 residues. The V segment lost 1 base and the J segment 7 bases; nucleotides outside the gene matches: 20. This clone was detected once. Its matching antigen is unknown. Generated by immunoSEQ multiplex PCR, the TCRdb table keeps only in-frame clones and is missing some. The data show 40,000 or so clones, with more than 65% seen just once and 2.5% to 3% held by the top ten. Study-wide results and limits: Below-median pretreatment blood TCR clonality predicted better survival.

Sampling of each patient yielded between 1 and 8 specimens, collected pretreatment and on-treatment. Sequencing used PBMCs, obtained around atezolizumab (anti-PD-L1) treatment. The clonotype originates from a man aged 65-85 years with urothelial cancer. The chain recombines TRBV4-3 with TRBJ2-3; the match to TRBD2 covers 10 bases. The CDR3 region has the DNA TGCGCCAGCAGCCAAGTGCTGGTGTCAGTAAGACTAGCGGGTATAAATACGCAGTATTTT. This encodes CASSQVLVSVRLAGINTQYF.